This TCR beta chain was retrieved from a study of shared clonotypes between healthy human individuals. Study information: Each donor had three CD4 naive, three CD4 memory, two CD8 naive and one CD8 memory plate.

Donors were healthy HIV-negative adults without recent acute infections or vaccinations. The CDR3 is 17 residues long. The germline V gene has CDR1 MDHEN and CDR2 SYDVKM. V was clipped by 3 bases and J by 5 bases, with 21 bases between them. Genomic DNA from each subset was divided evenly over several immunoSEQ plates. As processed by the authors: From ImmunoSEQ came sequences covering only the junction and carrying no quality scores, so filtering differed. Sequencing used immunoSEQ multiplex PCR; TCRdb keeps in-frame clones, though not all of them. V and J calls and clone size follow that table, whereas D and trimming were derived from the DNA. The sample records 2 million to 2.5 million clones, over 85% being singletons.

The receptor comes from a man aged 18 to 35 in good health. Some clones in this sample may be carry-over from other donors' samples. The source material was naive CD4+ T cells from PBMCs. Specified subset: CD45RA+ positively selected. The rearrangement links TRBV28 to TRBJ2-3; D call uncertain. The CDR3 spells CASSFHHTTGPGDTQYF. The CDR3 DNA is TGTGCCAGCAGTTTCCACCACACGACTGGGCCTGGAGATACGCAGTATTTT.